This paragraph reports one TCR beta chain. It was across several immunoSEQ plates that each subset's genomic DNA was evenly split. Profiled with immunoSEQ multiplex PCR; TCRdb holds only in-frame clones, not every one. Of millions of clones detected, 85% to 95% appear once; the ten largest clones hold about 0.41%. These data belong to a study of shared clonotypes between healthy human individuals. Germline lookup yields CDR1 SQVTM and CDR2 ANQGSEA. The CDR3 contains 14 residues. V lost 4 bases to trimming and J lost 5 bases; unmatched junction nucleotides: 8. V gene TRBV29-1 combines with J gene TRBJ1-2; TRBD1 matches 9 bases. The sequence was collected from a man aged 18 to 30 in good health. Some clones in this sample may be carry-over from other donors' samples. Sequencing was carried out using naive CD4+ T cells from PBMCs. As to subset: CD45RA+ positively selected. In DNA form, the CDR3 reads TGCAGCGTTGGAGGAAGGACAGGGGTTTATGGCTACACCTTC. Translating gives CSVGGRTGVYGYTF. Based on the CDR3 plus reference TRBV29-1 and TRBJ1-2, the full variable domain is SAVISQKPSRDICQRGTSLTIQCQVDSQVTMMFWYRQQPGQSLTLIATANQGSEATYESGFVIDKFPISRPNLTFSTLTVSNMSPEDSSIYLCSVGGRTGVYGYTFGSGTRLTVV.